This T cell receptor (beta chain) was recovered during a study of blood T cell repertoires in COVID-19. About the study: Samples of COVID-19 (acute and convalescent) were obtained from the United States, Italy and Spain. In each case, the material was cDNA or gDNA derived from T cells, B-cell-depleted T cells, or PBMCs.

In the source study's methods: Nucleated cell counts were estimated from reference gene primer amplification. Data came from immunoSEQ multiplex PCR; TCRdb stores just in-frame clones and leaves some out. The V and J calls and clone size were taken over from that table, and D and trimming were inferred from the DNA. Among 120,000 to 150,000 clones listed, about four fifths were seen once. Germline CDR1 MNHEY, CDR2 SVGAGI. V was pared by 6 bases and J by 9 bases, with 9 bases of the junction left unmatched. The CDR3 has 15 residues. Sequencing was carried out using peripheral blood. The clonotype originates from a human donor with acute or convalescent COVID-19. The donor label of this sample is uncertain. The rearrangement links TRBV6-5 to TRBJ1-6; 9 nucleotides agree with TRBD1. The CDR3 sequence: CASSAGTGFGSPLHF. CDR3 DNA: TGTGCCAGCAGCGCCGGGACAGGGTTCGGTTCACCCCTCCACTTT.